This TCR beta chain was sequenced during a study of T cell repertoires in cytomegalovirus infection. Of note for this clonotype: Antigen: not known.

TCRdb processed the reads anew with MiXCR; each CDR3 protein has one entry. The sample has about 200,000 distinct CDR3 sequences; 8% to 10% are singletons. Study-wide results and caveats: Totalled public TCR beta family frequency picked out people who carried CMV plus the relevant HLA. HLA-C-restricted TCR beta clonotypes specific for CMV led the ex vivo response.

CDR1 is SGHTA, CDR2 FQGNSA, per germline. V was clipped by 1 base and J by 7 bases, with 19 bases between them. This CDR3 is 16 amino acids long. This clonotype originated in a human donor in good health (CMV status not recorded). Some clones in this sample may be carry-over from other donors' samples. This sequence joins TRBV7-2 and TRBJ1-2; unclear D gene. Material: PBMCs. The CDR3 DNA is TGTGCCAGCAGCTTAGATCCCCCCGACAAATCTGCTGGCTACACCTTC. Translation: CASSLDPPDKSAGYTF. The full variable domain, in which reference TRBV7-2 and TRBJ1-2 provide the parts outside the CDR3, is GAGVSQSPSNKVTEKGKDVELRCDPISGHTALYWYRQSLGQGLEFLIYFQGNSAPDKSGLPSDRFSAERTGGSVSTLTIQRTQQEDSAVYLCASSLDPPDKSAGYTFGSGTRLTVV.